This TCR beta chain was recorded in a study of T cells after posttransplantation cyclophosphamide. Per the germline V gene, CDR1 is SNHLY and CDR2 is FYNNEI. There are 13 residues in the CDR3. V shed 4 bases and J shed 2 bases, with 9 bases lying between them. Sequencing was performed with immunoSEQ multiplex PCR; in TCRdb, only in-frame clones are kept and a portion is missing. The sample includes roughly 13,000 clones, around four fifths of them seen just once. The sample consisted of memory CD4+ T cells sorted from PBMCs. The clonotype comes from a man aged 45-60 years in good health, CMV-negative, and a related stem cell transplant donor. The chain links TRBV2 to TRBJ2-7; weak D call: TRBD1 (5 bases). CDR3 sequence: CASSVLQAYEQYF. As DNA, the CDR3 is TGTGCCAGCAGTGTATTACAGGCCTACGAGCAGTACTTC.